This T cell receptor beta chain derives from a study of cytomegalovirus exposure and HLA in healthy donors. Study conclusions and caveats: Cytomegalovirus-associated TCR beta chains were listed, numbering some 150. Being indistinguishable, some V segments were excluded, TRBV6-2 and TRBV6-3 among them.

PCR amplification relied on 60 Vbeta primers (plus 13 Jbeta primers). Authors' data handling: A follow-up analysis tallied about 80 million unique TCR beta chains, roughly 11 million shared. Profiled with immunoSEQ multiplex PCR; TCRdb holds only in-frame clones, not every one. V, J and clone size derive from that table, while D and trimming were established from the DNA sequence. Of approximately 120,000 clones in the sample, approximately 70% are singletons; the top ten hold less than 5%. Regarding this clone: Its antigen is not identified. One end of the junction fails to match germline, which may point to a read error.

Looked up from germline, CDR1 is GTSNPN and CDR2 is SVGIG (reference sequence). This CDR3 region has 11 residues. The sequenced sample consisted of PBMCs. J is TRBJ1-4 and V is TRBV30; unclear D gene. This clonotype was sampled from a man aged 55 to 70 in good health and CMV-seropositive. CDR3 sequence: CVWTRSEKLFF. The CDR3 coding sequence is TGTGTCTGGACCCGGAGTGAAAAACTGTTTTTT.